What follows are 24 T cell receptor beta chains derived from one specimen sequenced in a study of T cell responses to AZD1222 COVID-19 vaccine. Data came from immunoSEQ multiplex PCR; TCRdb stores just in-frame clones and leaves some out. In the table there are some 100,000 clones, 80% to 90% of which are singletons. The sequencing used peripheral blood, collected 28 days after the second AZD1222 dose. All receptors derive from an adult who received the AZD1222 COVID-19 vaccine.

As regards this clone: The junction does not match germline at one end; this may be a read error. The CDR3 DNA sequence: TGTGCCAGCAGCCCTTCCTTCAATGAGCAGTTCTTC. This encodes CASSPSFNEQFF. V is TRBV7-6 and J is TRBJ2-1; no firm D call. The CDR3 loop spans 12 amino acids. CDR1 is SGHVS, CDR2 FNYEAQ, per germline.

The chain is built from TRBV5-1 and TRBJ2-5; D is perhaps TRBD2 (6 bases). The CDR3 covers 15 residues. Germline assignment: CDR1 SGHRS and CDR2 YFSETQ. Between the trimmed V and J ends, which lost 4 bases and 4 bases, there was a span of 17 bases. DNA for the CDR3: TGCGCCAGCAGCCCGGGTCGGGGGAGCTCAGAGACCCAGTACTTC. As protein: CASSPGRGSSETQYF.

Concerning this clone: A read error may account for a junction end that differs from germline. The chain couples TRBV7-9 to TRBJ1-1; no definite D call. Germline V CDR1 and CDR2: SEHNR, FQNEAQ (reference sequence). The CDR3 covers 10 residues. The CDR3, as DNA: TGTGCCAGCAGCCCCACTGGAGCTTTCTTT. It codes for CASSPTGAFF.

V usage is TRBV14 and J usage is TRBJ2-3, with 10 bases matching TRBD1. V dropped 4 bases and J dropped 7; count of bases not matched to a gene: 5. CDR3 length: 14 amino acids. The germline CDR1 and CDR2 sequences are SGHDN and FVKESK. DNA for the CDR3: TGTGCCAGCAGCCCATGGACAGGGGGATATACGCAGTATTTT. It translates to CASSPWTGGYTQYF.

This clone appeared once. The chain carries TRBV2 and TRBJ2-7; D remains ambiguous. Germline CDR1 reads SNHLY; CDR2 reads FYNNEI. CDR3 length equals 14 residues. The V gene lost 1 base and the J gene lost 1 base, with 8 bases spanning the gap. The chain's CDR3 is CASSEGGWSYEQYF. DNA for the CDR3: TGTGCCAGCAGTGAAGGCGGCTGGTCCTACGAGCAGTACTTC.

V and J are TRBV5-1 and TRBJ2-5; D tentatively fits TRBD1 or TRBD2 (5 bases each). Per the germline V gene, CDR1 is SGHRS and CDR2 is YFSETQ. Trimming left V 3 bases short and J 5 bases short, with 14 bases between. The CDR3 totals 14 residues. In nucleotides, the CDR3 is TGCGCCAGCAGCTCTTCTGGGGGTGGGGAGACCCAGTACTTC. Its translation: CASSSSGGGETQYF.

The gene calls are TRBV10-3 and TRBJ1-6; 8 bases align to TRBD1. With 5 bases clipped from V and 7 bases from J, the junction kept 7 bases outside the gene matches. Germline loops: CDR1 ENHRY, CDR2 SYGVKD. This CDR3 is 15 amino acids long. The CDR3 protein is CAISSGGAGNSPLHF. CDR3 coding DNA: TGTGCCATCAGTTCAGGGGGCGCAGGGAATTCACCCCTCCACTTT.

The chain uses TRBV11-2 and TRBJ1-1; tentative D call: TRBD1 (5 bases). The CDR3 consists of 12 residues. The germline V and J ends were trimmed by 5 bases and 3 bases, with 7 bases remaining between them. Germline loops: CDR1 SGHAT, CDR2 FQNNGV. The CDR3 spells CASSRDYTEAFF. The DNA of the CDR3 is TGTGCCAGCAGCCGGGACTACACTGAAGCTTTCTTT.

V is TRBV6-6 and J is TRBJ1-4; 10 bases align to TRBD1. With 6 bases clipped from V and 7 bases from J, the junction kept 5 bases outside the gene matches. Germline V lookup: CDR1 MNHNY, CDR2 SVGAGI (reference sequence). The CDR3 has 14 amino acids. CDR3 nucleotides: TGTGCCAGCAGATCAGGGGACAGGGGTGAAAAACTGTTTTTT. This gives the protein CASRSGDRGEKLFF.

This sequence joins TRBV5-1 and TRBJ1-1, with D tentatively TRBD1 (6 bases). This CDR3 has 15 residues. Germline V gives CDR1 SGHRS, CDR2 YFSETQ. The V and J ends lost 7 bases and 1 base respectively, with 17 bases between them. CDR3 residues: CASCWGQGQNTEAFF. The CDR3 DNA reads TGCGCCAGCTGTTGGGGGCAAGGACAGAACACTGAAGCTTTCTTT.

This rearrangement joins TRBV7-6 to TRBJ2-1; the match to TRBD2 covers 12 bases. CDR1 and CDR2 (germline): SGHVS, FNYEAQ. The CDR3 sequence is 18 residues long. V was clipped by 4 bases and J by 2 bases; unmatched bases: 9. The CDR3 bases are TGTGCCAGCAGCTCCATCCGGACTAGCGGGGCCACCTACAATGAGCAGTTCTTC. It codes for CASSSIRTSGATYNEQFF.

CDR3 coding DNA: TGTGCCAGTAGTATGGGGGTTTCTCAGCCCCAGCATTTT. Amino acids: CASSMGVSQPQHF. This chain uses TRBV19 with TRBJ1-5, with a tentative D call TRBD1 (5 bases). Looked up from germline, CDR1 is LNHDA and CDR2 is SQIVND (reference sequence). V was pared by 3 bases and J by 6 bases, with 9 bases between. CDR3 length: 13 residues.

V gene TRBV18 combines with J gene TRBJ1-2, with D maybe TRBD1 (6 bases). The CDR3 has 14 residues. The germline V gene encodes CDR1 KGHSH and CDR2 LQKENI. V lost 3 bases to trimming and J lost 4 bases, with 12 bases between them. The CDR3 DNA is TGTGCCAGCTCACCGGACAGAGATTCCTATGGCTACACCTTC. Translating gives CASSPDRDSYGYTF.

The table lists this clone with a few counts. The chain is built from TRBV10-3 and TRBJ1-2; D is uncertain. Germline CDR1 reads ENHRY; CDR2 reads SYGVKD. The V end lost 5 bases, the J end lost 2 bases, and 18 bases lay between the germline ends. This CDR3 spans 16 amino acids. Here the CDR3 DNA reads TGTGCCATCAGTCAAAGGGAGGGAATGCACAACTATGGCTACACCTTC. It encodes CAISQREGMHNYGYTF.

This rearrangement joins TRBV5-4 to TRBJ1-4; D gene uncertain. Germline V gives CDR1 SGHNT, CDR2 YYREEE (reference sequence). The CDR3 consists of 14 residues. The V and J ends lost 0 bases and 4 bases respectively, with 7 bases between them. CDR3: CASSLALGNEKLFF. The CDR3 nucleotides read TGTGCCAGCAGCTTGGCGTTGGGTAATGAAAAACTGTTTTTT.

This CDR3 is CASGRGGSEGQPQHF. Written as DNA, the CDR3 is TGTGCCAGCGGTAGGGGCGGGAGCGAAGGCCAGCCCCAGCATTTT. The chain is built from TRBV6-6 and TRBJ1-5; TRBD1 might be the D (5 bases). This CDR3 spans 15 amino acids. The ends were cut back, 8 bases at V and 7 bases at J, with 21 bases in the middle. Germline V lookup: CDR1 MNHNY, CDR2 SVGAGI (reference sequence).

This chain connects TRBV6-5 to TRBJ1-2; 7 nucleotides agree with TRBD1. The CDR3 is made up of 14 amino acids. From germline, CDR1 is MNHEY and CDR2 SVGAGI. Trimming removed 6 bases from V and 8 bases from J; junction bases left unmatched: 12. The CDR3 DNA follows: TGTGCCAGCAGACAGCCCGACAGGGCGAACGGCTACACCTTC. It encodes CASRQPDRANGYTF.

The chain couples TRBV29-1 to TRBJ1-2, with a weak D call TRBD1 (6 bases). Germline CDR1 is SQVTM and CDR2 is ANQGSEA. The CDR3 covers 16 residues. V was trimmed by 4 bases and J by 4 bases, leaving 22 bases between them. CDR3 nucleotide sequence: TGCAGCGTTGTAACCCAGGGACAAGGTCTCCTCTATGGCTACACCTTC. It is translated as CSVVTQGQGLLYGYTF. Combining the CDR3 with reference TRBV29-1 and TRBJ1-2 gives the whole variable domain SAVISQKPSRDICQRGTSLTIQCQVDSQVTMMFWYRQQPGQSLTLIATANQGSEATYESGFVIDKFPISRPNLTFSTLTVSNMSPEDSSIYLCSVVTQGQGLLYGYTFGSGTRLTVV.

The chain links TRBV20-1 to TRBJ1-1, with unresolved D. V was shortened by 3 bases and J by 2 bases, with 7 bases between the two germline ends. The V gene's germline CDR1 is DFQATT and CDR2 SNEGSKA (reference sequence). This CDR3 contains 12 residues. The DNA of the CDR3 is TGCAGTGCTAGTGACGTTAACACTGAAGCTTTCTTT. Amino acids: CSASDVNTEAFF.

The V and J genes are TRBV7-8 and TRBJ2-5; D gene unclear. The CDR3 contains 13 residues. Germline V lookup: CDR1 SGHVS, CDR2 FQNEAQ. V was shortened by 1 base and J by 6 bases, with 9 bases between the two germline ends. CDR3 nucleotide sequence: TGTGCCAGCAGCTTAGACCCCGGGCAGACCCAGTACTTC. It yields the protein CASSLDPGQTQYF.

The J gene is TRBJ2-1, the V gene TRBV6-1; unclear D gene. From germline, CDR1 is MNHNS and CDR2 SASEGT. The CDR3 sequence is 11 residues long. The V end lost 3 bases, the J end lost 5 bases, and 2 bases lay between the germline ends. DNA of the CDR3: TGTGCCAGCAGTGAGAACAATGAGCAGTTCTTC. Its translation: CASSENNEQFF.

The chain combines TRBV28 with TRBJ1-5; no firm D call. Germline lookup yields CDR1 MDHEN and CDR2 SYDVKM. The CDR3 is made up of 13 amino acids. Trimming took off 3 bases at V and 3 bases at J, with 6 bases between the two ends. The CDR3 protein is CASSFMNNQPQHF. For the CDR3, the DNA is TGTGCCAGCAGTTTTATGAACAATCAGCCCCAGCATTTT.

CDR3: CASSPSQNRQGFNEKLFF. The CDR3 DNA reads as TGCGCCAGCAGCCCCTCCCAGAATCGACAGGGCTTTAATGAAAAACTGTTTTTT. The V gene is TRBV4-1, the J gene TRBJ1-4, with TRBD1 matching 7 bases. The V gene's germline CDR1 is MGHRA and CDR2 YSYEKL. V was pared by 4 bases and J by 4 bases, with 15 bases of the junction left unmatched. The CDR3 covers 18 residues.

The chain recombines TRBV30 with TRBJ2-7; possible D gene TRBD1, 6 bases. This CDR3 comprises 12 residues. The V and J ends lost 3 bases and 3 bases respectively, with 9 bases between them. CDR1 and CDR2 (germline): GTSNPN, SVGIG (reference sequence). The CDR3 loop is CAWRDSSYEQYF. CDR3 sequence (DNA): TGTGCCTGGAGGGACAGCAGCTACGAGCAGTACTTC.